This TCR beta chain comes out of a study of OX40 agonist ivuxolimab in advanced cancers. Study information: Patients in dose escalation had liver, melanoma, kidney or head and neck cancers. Overall study results and limits: Relative to CD4+, CD8+ T cells held more expanded clones on average.

Only in-frame clones appear in the TCRdb table, and some are missing; sequencing was by immunoSEQ multiplex PCR. The data contain around 75,000 clones, approximately 81% of them singletons. CDR1 is LNHDA and CDR2 is SQIVND in the germline V gene (reference sequence). This CDR3 comprises 15 residues. Trimming shortened V by 11 bases and J by 0 bases, and 17 bases separated the two germline ends. Patients were ineligible given autoimmune disease history or systemic immunosuppression. Comments on this clone: The antigen is not known.

The V gene is TRBV19, the J gene TRBJ1-5; D remains unclear. This specimen was CD4+ or CD8+ T cells sorted from blood, taken in a trial of the OX40 agonist ivuxolimab. This sequence originates from an adult with an advanced solid tumor such as melanoma, head and neck, liver or kidney cancer. The CDR3 DNA reads as TGTGCCTCCCAGCGTATGCTCAATAGCAATCAGCCCCAGCATTTT. This sequence encodes CASQRMLNSNQPQHF.